This passage covers 30 T cell receptor beta chains from one sample sequenced in a study of blood T cells in healthy people across ages. A sample-barcoded 5' primer and a J-beta primer mix were used in a second PCR of roughly 6 to 12 cycles. TCRdb called the 5' RACE reads again in MiXCR, with one record for every CDR3 protein. The profile shows around 1,000,000 distinct CDR3 sequences, under 30% of them singletons. These records were also assigned to another study, of T cells of mothers and their children.

Sequencing used blood. These receptors all stem from a girl aged 2-10 years in good health.

The J gene is TRBJ2-5, the V gene TRBV29-1, with D possibly being TRBD1 or TRBD2 (5 bases each). The DNA end is more similar to TRBJ2-7, so the J call may be wrong. The CDR3 is made up of 15 amino acids. The germline gives CDR1 SQVTM, CDR2 ANQGSEA. As DNA, the CDR3 is TGCAGCGTTGAAGATCAAAGGGACCCTCACTACGAGCAGTACTTC. Its protein product is CSVEDQRDPHYEQYF.

This clonotype was counted between two and nine times. V gene TRBV3-1 combines with J gene TRBJ2-3; no definite D call. CDR1 is LGHDT and CDR2 is YNNKEL in the germline V gene (reference sequence). The CDR3 is 13 amino acids. Trimming stripped 7 bases from V and 5 bases from J, with 13 bases between. The CDR3 bases are TGTGCCAGCAAACCCTTTATGGGAGATACGCAGTATTTT. Translating gives CASKPFMGDTQYF.

The sample holds a few counts of this clonotype. V usage is TRBV5-1 and J usage is TRBJ2-7; 14 nucleotides line up with TRBD2. The CDR3 length is 16 residues. The germline CDR1 and CDR2 sequences are SGHRS and YFSETQ. The junction had 10 bases not matched to a gene; V was cut back by 6 bases and J by 5 bases. The CDR3, as DNA: TGCGCCAGCACCCCGGGGGGACTAGCGGGAGTGGACGAGCAGTACTTC. Protein product: CASTPGGLAGVDEQYF.

The V and J genes are TRBV5-6 and TRBJ2-7, with D perhaps TRBD2 (5 bases). This CDR3 has 15 amino acids. CDR1 and CDR2 from the germline V gene are SGHDT and YYEEEE. Deletions cut 0 bases from V and 2 bases from J, with 12 bases between. The CDR3: CASSLAGGYPYEQYF. CDR3 in DNA: TGTGCCAGCAGCTTGGCCGGCGGGTACCCCTACGAGCAGTACTTC.

This clonotype was observed a few times. The rearrangement uses TRBV12-3 or TRBV12-4 and TRBJ2-5, with D maybe TRBD2 (5 bases). This CDR3 is built from 15 residues. V lost 7 bases, J lost 1 base, and 16 bases lay in between. CDR3 DNA: TGTGCCAGCACCCCCCAAGTGGGAGCCCAAGAGACCCAGTACTTC. This sequence encodes CASTPQVGAQETQYF.

This chain uses TRBV7-9 with TRBJ2-3; either TRBD1 or TRBD2 may fit D (5 bases each). V was clipped by 7 bases and J by 0 bases, with 14 bases between them. Germline CDR1 and CDR2: SEHNR and FQNEAQ (reference sequence). The CDR3 sequence is 15 residues long. For the CDR3, the DNA is TGTGCCAGCACGGGGCAGATTTCTAGCACAGATACGCAGTATTTT. This gives the protein CASTGQISSTDTQYF.

The chain has TRBV27 and TRBJ1-1; D gene ambiguous. Trimming stripped 3 bases from V and 11 bases from J, with 16 bases between. CDR3 length equals 13 residues. Germline loops: CDR1 MNHEY, CDR2 SMNVEV (reference sequence). The CDR3, as DNA: TGTGCCAGCAGTTTTTTAAACGTACCCAAGGCTTTCTTT. Encoded protein: CASSFLNVPKAFF.

This clonotype was seen more than once but under ten times. V is TRBV13 and J is TRBJ2-6; TRBD1 matches 10 bases. V shed 2 bases, J shed 1 base, and the junction held 5 bases outside the gene matches. The CDR3 contains 18 residues. CDR1 and CDR2 (germline): PRHDT, FYEKMQ (reference sequence). The CDR3 region has the DNA TGTGCCAGCAGCTTATTTGGACAGGGGGTATCTGGGGCCAACGTCCTGACTTTC. Protein: CASSLFGQGVSGANVLTF.

This clonotype was seen a handful of times. This rearrangement joins TRBV29-1 to TRBJ1-1; 11 bases are shared with TRBD1. This CDR3 is 14 amino acids long. CDR1 and CDR2 from the germline V gene are SQVTM and ANQGSEA. The V segment lost 6 bases and the J segment 8 bases; nucleotides outside the gene matches: 11. CDR3 DNA sequence: TGCAGCGTACTAGGGGGCCGGGACAGGGGGGAAGCTTTCTTT. It specifies CSVLGGRDRGEAFF.

This clonotype has a handful of counts. The gene calls are TRBV18 and TRBJ2-4, with TRBD1 matching 8 bases. CDR1 and CDR2 from the germline V gene are KGHSH and LQKENI. V dropped 5 bases and J dropped 6; count of bases not matched to a gene: 6. CDR3 size: 14 residues. DNA for the CDR3: TGTGCCAGCTCAGACAGGGGCGCAAGAAACATTCAGTACTTC. Translating gives CASSDRGARNIQYF. The whole variable domain, filled in from reference TRBV18 and TRBJ2-4, reads NAGVMQNPRHLVRRRGQEARLRCSPMKGHSHVYWYRQLPEEGLKFMVYLQKENIIDESGMPKERFSAEFPKEGPSILRIQQVVRGDSAAYFCASSDRGARNIQYFGAGTRLSVL.

This clonotype was observed a handful of times. The chain links TRBV27 to TRBJ2-7; 11 bases map to TRBD1. V lost 6 bases, J lost 3 bases, and 4 bases stayed unmatched. CDR3 size: 14 residues. CDR1 and CDR2 (germline): MNHEY, SMNVEV (reference sequence). CDR3 in amino acids: CASRGQGGVYEQYF. CDR3 nucleotides: TGTGCCAGCAGGGGACAGGGGGGCGTCTACGAGCAGTACTTC.

The rearrangement uses TRBV20-1 and TRBJ2-7, with D perhaps given as TRBD1 or TRBD2 (5 bases each). V lost 3 bases, J lost 3 bases, and 12 bases lay in between. Germline CDR1 DFQATT, CDR2 SNEGSKA (reference sequence). The CDR3 is 13 residues long. The CDR3 spells CSASFGAHYEQYF. The CDR3 DNA follows: TGCAGTGCTAGCTTCGGGGCCCACTACGAGCAGTACTTC.

This clonotype has only a few counts. The chain employs TRBV15 and TRBJ2-1, with a tentative D call TRBD1 (7 bases). Germline V gene sequence: CDR1 LNHNV, CDR2 YYDKDF (reference sequence). CDR3 length: 14 residues. With 6 bases removed from V and 4 bases from J, the gap between germline ends came to 13 bases. Here the CDR3 reads CATRETGTYNEQFF. In nucleotides, the CDR3 is TGTGCCACCAGGGAGACAGGGACTTACAATGAGCAGTTCTTC.

V usage is TRBV10-3 and J usage is TRBJ1-3; no firm D call. This CDR3 region has 16 residues. Germline V gene lookup returns CDR1 ENHRY and CDR2 SYGVKD. The V gene lost 0 bases and the J gene lost 3 bases, with 12 bases spanning the gap. The CDR3 sequence: CAISESPVGVGNTIYF. The DNA of the CDR3 is TGTGCCATCAGTGAGTCGCCGGTAGGAGTTGGAAACACCATATATTTT.

The chain joins TRBV12-5 to TRBJ2-5; possible D gene TRBD1, 5 bases. CDR3 length equals 13 residues. V was trimmed by 9 bases and J by 10 bases, leaving 21 bases between them. The germline V gene has CDR1 LGHNT and CDR2 FRNRAP. CDR3 nucleotides: TGTGCTAGCGGCCCTGACAGTACCTTGGACCAGTACTTC. Translating it yields CASGPDSTLDQYF.

The chain joins TRBV5-1 to TRBJ2-1, with 7 nucleotides matching TRBD1. V was clipped by 7 bases and J by 16 bases; unmatched bases: 11. The CDR3 loop spans 11 amino acids. From germline, CDR1 is SGHRS and CDR2 YFSETQ. CDR3 sequence (DNA): TGCGCCAGCCGGGACAGCGAATGGGCTTTCTTC. It is translated as CASRDSEWAFF.

This rearrangement joins TRBV6-5 to TRBJ2-7; D gene ambiguous. V shed 7 bases and J shed 1 base, with 5 bases lying between them. The germline CDR1 and CDR2 sequences are MNHEY and SVGAGI. This CDR3 comprises 11 residues. CDR3: CASTQSYEQYF. CDR3 DNA sequence: TGTGCCAGCACCCAATCCTACGAGCAGTACTTC.

In DNA, the CDR3 is TGTGCCAGCAGTTATTTCCGGGACAGGGACGCTTTCTTT. It is translated as CASSYFRDRDAFF. The J gene is TRBJ1-1, the V gene TRBV12-3 or TRBV12-4; TRBD1 aligns across 9 bases. V trimming: 4 bases; J trimming: 11 bases; junction bases outside the gene matches: 8. CDR3 length: 13 residues.

The V and J genes are TRBV29-1 and TRBJ2-1, with 10 bases aligning to TRBD1. TRBJ2-7 explains the end of the DNA better; the J call may be wrong. This CDR3 contains 12 residues. Looked up from germline, CDR1 is SQVTM and CDR2 is ANQGSEA. Here the CDR3 DNA reads TGCAGCGGGGGACAGGGGTTAAACGAGCAGTACTTC. Its translation: CSGGQGLNEQYF.

The chain recombines TRBV12-3 or TRBV12-4 with TRBJ2-1; D is perhaps TRBD2 (5 bases). The CDR3 has 12 amino acids. The V end was cut by 7 bases, the J end by 8 bases, with 12 bases between. CDR3 region: CASNPAADEQFF. DNA of the CDR3: TGTGCCAGCAACCCCGCAGCGGATGAGCAGTTCTTC.

The chain joins TRBV7-2 to TRBJ1-2; D possibly corresponds to TRBD1 (6 bases). This CDR3 has 15 residues. Germline V lookup: CDR1 SGHTA, CDR2 FQGNSA. The V end lost 4 bases, the J end lost 5 bases, and 17 bases lay between the germline ends. CDR3: CASSSGGLGRYGYTF. The DNA of the CDR3 is TGTGCCAGCAGCTCCGGGGGGCTTGGTCGTTATGGCTACACCTTC.

The sample holds a few counts of this clonotype. The V gene is TRBV27, the J gene TRBJ2-7; no firm D call. Germline-derived CDR1 and CDR2 are MNHEY and SMNVEV (reference sequence). Between the trimmed V and J ends, which lost 0 bases and 5 bases, there was a span of 8 bases. The CDR3 sequence is 13 residues long. The CDR3 is CASSLSSRNEQYF. For the CDR3, the DNA is TGTGCCAGCAGTTTATCTTCGAGAAACGAGCAGTACTTC.

This clonotype was observed a few times. This rearrangement joins TRBV4-1 to TRBJ1-4; D is undetermined. V dropped 1 base and J dropped 8 bases, with 17 bases sitting between them. CDR1 MGHRA and CDR2 YSYEKL come from the germline V gene. The CDR3 runs to 16 residues. CDR3: CASSQVPTSEGEKLFF. CDR3 DNA sequence: TGCGCCAGCAGCCAAGTCCCGACATCCGAAGGGGAAAAACTGTTTTTT.

The chain employs TRBV2 and TRBJ2-3; TRBD2 is a possible D gene (5 bases). The V gene lost 0 bases and the J gene lost 5 bases, with 6 bases spanning the gap. The germline V gene has CDR1 SNHLY and CDR2 FYNNEI. The CDR3 consists of 13 residues. The CDR3 bases are TGTGCCAGCAGTGAAGCAGGAGGAGATACGCAGTATTTT. It is translated as CASSEAGGDTQYF.

This chain links TRBV7-6 with TRBJ2-5; the D gene is possibly TRBD1 (6 bases). Per the germline V gene, CDR1 is SGHVS and CDR2 is FNYEAQ. The V and J ends lost 5 bases and 4 bases respectively, with 14 bases between them. The length of the CDR3 is 14 residues. The CDR3 here is CASSVVTGGETQYF. The CDR3 bases are TGTGCCAGCAGCGTTGTGACAGGTGGAGAGACCCAGTACTTC. The full variable domain, with the rest looked up from reference TRBV7-6 and TRBJ2-5, is GAGVSQSPRYKVTKRGQDVALRCDPISGHVSLYWYRQALGQGPEFLTYFNYEAQQDKSGLPNDRFSAERPEGSISTLTIQRTEQRDSAMYRCASSVVTGGETQYFGPGTRLLVL.

This clonotype was seen more than once but under ten times. The rearrangement joins TRBV12-3 or TRBV12-4 to TRBJ2-5; a weak D match, TRBD2 (6 bases). Trimming stripped 6 bases from V and 5 bases from J, with 16 bases between. The CDR3 has 14 residues. CDR3: CASSYGSWWETQYF. The CDR3 nucleotides are TGTGCCAGCAGCTACGGGAGTTGGTGGGAGACCCAGTACTTC.

About this clonotype: The junction and the germline gene differ at one end; a read error may be behind it. The chain combines TRBV7-9 with TRBJ2-5; D may be TRBD2 (6 bases). The J call is in doubt because the DNA end fits TRBJ2-1 better. The CDR3 sequence is 16 residues long. CDR1 is SEHNR, CDR2 FQNEAQ, per germline (reference sequence). The CDR3 sequence is CASSPSWGLSGNQQFF. The CDR3 DNA is TGTGCCAGCAGCCCGAGCTGGGGACTGTCTGGCAATCAGCAGTTCTTC.

The table lists this clonotype with a few counts. At one of its ends the junction is not consistent with the germline gene, which may arise from a read error. This chain joins TRBV6-5 and TRBJ2-6; a possible D gene is TRBD2 (6 bases). Germline loops: CDR1 MNHEY, CDR2 SVGAGI. This CDR3 region has 17 residues. CDR3 DNA: TGTGCCAGCAGTTACTCTGGGACTCGCTCTGGGGCCGACGTCCTGACTTTC. It translates to CASSYSGTRSGADVLTF.

This clonotype was detected ten times or more. The chain carries TRBV7-2 and TRBJ2-1; no clear D gene. V was pared by 3 bases and J by 2 bases, with 14 bases between. CDR3 length: 16 amino acids. Germline CDR1 reads SGHTA; CDR2 reads FQGNSA. CDR3 sequence (DNA): TGTGCCAGCAGCTTCCTAGTAGCAGTGACCTACAATGAGCAGTTCTTC. This encodes CASSFLVAVTYNEQFF. The entire variable domain, with the rest obtained from reference TRBV7-2 and TRBJ2-1, is as follows: GAGVSQSPSNKVTEKGKDVELRCDPISGHTALYWYRQSLGQGLEFLIYFQGNSAPDKSGLPSDRFSAERTGGSVSTLTIQRTQQEDSAVYLCASSFLVAVTYNEQFFGPGTRLTVL.

This CDR3 reads CASSERFAGINQPQHF. The CDR3 DNA is TGTGCCAGCAGTGAAAGGTTCGCGGGGATCAATCAGCCCCAGCATTTT. The chain employs TRBV6-1 and TRBJ1-5; D ambiguous. Trimming left V 2 bases short and J 3 bases short, with 14 bases between. Germline V gives CDR1 MNHNS, CDR2 SASEGT. This CDR3 is 16 amino acids long.